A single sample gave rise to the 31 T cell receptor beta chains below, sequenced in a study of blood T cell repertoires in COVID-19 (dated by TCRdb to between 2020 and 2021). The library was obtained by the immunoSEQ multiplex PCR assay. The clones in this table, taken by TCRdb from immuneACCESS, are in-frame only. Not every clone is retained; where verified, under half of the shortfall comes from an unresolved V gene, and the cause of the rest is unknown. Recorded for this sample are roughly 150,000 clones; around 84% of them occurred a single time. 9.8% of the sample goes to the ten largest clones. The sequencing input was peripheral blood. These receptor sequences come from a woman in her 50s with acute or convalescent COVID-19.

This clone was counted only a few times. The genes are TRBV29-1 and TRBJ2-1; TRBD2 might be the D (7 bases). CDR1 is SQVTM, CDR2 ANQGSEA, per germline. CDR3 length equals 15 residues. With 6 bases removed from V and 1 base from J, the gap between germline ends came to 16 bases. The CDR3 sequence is CSVAPGEGSYNEQFF. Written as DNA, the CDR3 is TGCAGCGTGGCCCCAGGGGAGGGTTCCTACAATGAGCAGTTCTTC.

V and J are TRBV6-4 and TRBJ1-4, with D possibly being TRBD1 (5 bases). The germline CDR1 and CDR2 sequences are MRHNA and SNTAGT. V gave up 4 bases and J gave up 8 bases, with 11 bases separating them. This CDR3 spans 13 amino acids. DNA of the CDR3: TGTGCCAGCAGTGGCAGGGAGGGAGAAAAACTGTTTTTT. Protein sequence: CASSGREGEKLFF.

For the CDR3, the DNA is TGTGCCAGCAGGGTCTCGGGGACAGATACGCAGTATTTT. Its translation is CASRVSGTDTQYF. The chain uses TRBV2 and TRBJ2-3, with D possibly being TRBD2 (5 bases). The germline CDR1 and CDR2 sequences are SNHLY and FYNNEI. The CDR3 extends over 13 amino acids. The V and J ends lost 6 bases and 3 bases respectively, with 10 bases between them.

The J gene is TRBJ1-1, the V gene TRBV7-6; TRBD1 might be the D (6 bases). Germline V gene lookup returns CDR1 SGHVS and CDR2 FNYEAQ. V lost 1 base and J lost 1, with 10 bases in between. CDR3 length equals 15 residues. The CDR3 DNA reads TGTGCCAGCAGCTTAGGGACAGCGAAGAACACTGAAGCTTTCTTT. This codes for CASSLGTAKNTEAFF.

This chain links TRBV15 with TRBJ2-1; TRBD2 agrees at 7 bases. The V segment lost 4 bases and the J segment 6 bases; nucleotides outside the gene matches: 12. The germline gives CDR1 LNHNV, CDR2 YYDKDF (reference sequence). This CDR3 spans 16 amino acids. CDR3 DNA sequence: TGTGCCACCAGCACCAGAGAGCGTGGCGGGGGCAATGAGCAGTTCTTC. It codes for CATSTRERGGGNEQFF.

The CDR3 loop is CASSVGLAGGLAQYF. Written as DNA, the CDR3 is TGTGCCAGCAGCGTAGGGCTAGCGGGGGGGTTGGCGCAGTATTTT. The J gene is TRBJ2-3, the V gene TRBV9; 12 nucleotides align to TRBD2. Germline V gives CDR1 SGDLS, CDR2 YYNGEE. The ends lost 0 bases at V and 10 bases at J; junction bases unmatched: 6. The CDR3 consists of 15 residues.

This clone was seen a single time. The DNA for the CDR3 is TGTGCCAGCAGTCCCAACCTAGCGGGGCTTTCCATTAGCACAGATACGCAGTATTTT. This codes for CASSPNLAGLSISTDTQYF. The rearrangement uses TRBV6-6 and TRBJ2-3, with 9 nucleotides matching TRBD2. V shed 5 bases, J shed 0 bases, and the junction held 15 bases outside the gene matches. The CDR3 contains 19 residues. In germline, CDR1 is MNHNY, CDR2 SVGAGI (reference sequence).

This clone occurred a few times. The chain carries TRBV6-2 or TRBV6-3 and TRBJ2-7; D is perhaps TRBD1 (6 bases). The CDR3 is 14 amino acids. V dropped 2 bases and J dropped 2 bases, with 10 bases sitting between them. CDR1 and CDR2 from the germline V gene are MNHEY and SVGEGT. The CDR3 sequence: CASSYRQGPYEQYF. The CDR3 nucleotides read TGTGCCAGCAGTTACCGTCAGGGGCCCTACGAGCAGTACTTC.

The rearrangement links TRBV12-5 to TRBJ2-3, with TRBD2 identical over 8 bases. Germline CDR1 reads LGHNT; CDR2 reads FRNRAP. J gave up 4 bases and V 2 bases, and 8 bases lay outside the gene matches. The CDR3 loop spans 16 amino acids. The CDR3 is CASGLPGTSTPDTQYF. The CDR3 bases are TGTGCTAGTGGTTTGCCTGGGACTAGTACCCCAGATACGCAGTATTTT.

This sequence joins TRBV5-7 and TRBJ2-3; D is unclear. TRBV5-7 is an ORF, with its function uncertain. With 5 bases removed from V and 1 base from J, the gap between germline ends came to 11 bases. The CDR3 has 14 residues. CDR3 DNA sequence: TGTGCCAGCAGACACACTATGCGCACAGATACGCAGTATTTT. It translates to CASRHTMRTDTQYF.

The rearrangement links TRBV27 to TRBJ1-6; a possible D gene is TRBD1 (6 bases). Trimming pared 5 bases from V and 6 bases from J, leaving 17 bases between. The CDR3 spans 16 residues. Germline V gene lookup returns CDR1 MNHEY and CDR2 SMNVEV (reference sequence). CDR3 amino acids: CASSLEGGSSNSPLHF. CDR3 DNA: TGTGCCAGCAGTCTAGAGGGGGGGAGTAGTAATTCACCCCTCCACTTT.

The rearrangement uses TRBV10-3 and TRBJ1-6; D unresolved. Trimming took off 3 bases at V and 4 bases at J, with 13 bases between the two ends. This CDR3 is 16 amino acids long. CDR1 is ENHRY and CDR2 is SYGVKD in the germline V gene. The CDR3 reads CAISEVRGTYNSPLHF. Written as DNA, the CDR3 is TGTGCCATCAGTGAAGTTCGAGGCACTTATAATTCACCCCTCCACTTT.

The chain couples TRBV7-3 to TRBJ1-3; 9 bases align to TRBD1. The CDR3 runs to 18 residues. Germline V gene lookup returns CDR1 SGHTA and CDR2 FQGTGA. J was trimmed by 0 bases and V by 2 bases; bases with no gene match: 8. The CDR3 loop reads CASSLAPGQGNSGNTIYF. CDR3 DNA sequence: TGTGCCAGCAGCTTAGCCCCGGGACAGGGTAACTCTGGAAACACCATATATTTT.

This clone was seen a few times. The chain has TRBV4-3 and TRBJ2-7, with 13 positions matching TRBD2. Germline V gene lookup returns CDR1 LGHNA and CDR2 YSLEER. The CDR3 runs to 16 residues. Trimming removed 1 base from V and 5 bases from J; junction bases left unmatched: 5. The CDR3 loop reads CASSQGTSGRPNEQYF. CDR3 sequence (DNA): TGCGCCAGCAGCCAAGGGACTAGCGGGAGACCGAACGAGCAGTACTTC.

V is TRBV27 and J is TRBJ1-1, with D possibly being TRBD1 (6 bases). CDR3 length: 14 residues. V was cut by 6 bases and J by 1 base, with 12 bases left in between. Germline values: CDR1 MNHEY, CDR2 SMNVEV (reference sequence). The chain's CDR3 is CASRPGTPNTEAFF. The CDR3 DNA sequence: TGTGCCAGCAGGCCCGGGACACCGAACACTGAAGCTTTCTTT.

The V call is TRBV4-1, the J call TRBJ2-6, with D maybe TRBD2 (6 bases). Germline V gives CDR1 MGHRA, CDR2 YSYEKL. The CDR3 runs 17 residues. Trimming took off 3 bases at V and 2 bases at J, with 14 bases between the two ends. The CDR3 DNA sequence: TGCGCCAGCAGCCATGAGGAGGGGAAAGCTGGGGCCAACGTCCTGACTTTC. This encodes CASSHEEGKAGANVLTF.

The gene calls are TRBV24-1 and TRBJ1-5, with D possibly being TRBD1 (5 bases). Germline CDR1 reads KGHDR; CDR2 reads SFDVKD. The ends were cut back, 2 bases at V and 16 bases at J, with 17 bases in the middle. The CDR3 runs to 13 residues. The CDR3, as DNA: TGTGCCACCAGTGATTCGGTCGGGGGACGCCACCATTTT. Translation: CATSDSVGGRHHF.

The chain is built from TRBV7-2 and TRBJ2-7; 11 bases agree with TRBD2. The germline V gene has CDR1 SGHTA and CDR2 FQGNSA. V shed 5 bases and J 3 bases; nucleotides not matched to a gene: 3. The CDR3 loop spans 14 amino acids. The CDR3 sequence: CASSPSGGIYEQYF. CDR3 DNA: TGTGCCAGCAGCCCTAGCGGGGGGATCTACGAGCAGTACTTC.

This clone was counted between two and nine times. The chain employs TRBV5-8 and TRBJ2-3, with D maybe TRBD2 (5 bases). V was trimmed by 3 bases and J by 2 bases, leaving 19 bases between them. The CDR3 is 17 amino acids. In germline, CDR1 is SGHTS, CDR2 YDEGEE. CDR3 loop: CASSSTMALGFTDTQYF. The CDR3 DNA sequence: TGTGCCAGCAGCTCGACTATGGCGCTAGGCTTCACAGATACGCAGTATTTT.

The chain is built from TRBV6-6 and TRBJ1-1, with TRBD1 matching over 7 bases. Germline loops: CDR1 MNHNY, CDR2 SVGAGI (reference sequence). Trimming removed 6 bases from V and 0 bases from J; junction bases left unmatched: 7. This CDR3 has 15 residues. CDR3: CASRSGQTLNTEAFF. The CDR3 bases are TGTGCCAGCAGATCGGGACAGACACTGAACACTGAAGCTTTCTTT.

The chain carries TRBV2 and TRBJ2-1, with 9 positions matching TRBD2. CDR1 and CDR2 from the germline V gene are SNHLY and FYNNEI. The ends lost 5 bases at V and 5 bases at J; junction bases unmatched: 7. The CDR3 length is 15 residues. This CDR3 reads CASSFKSGGNNEQFF. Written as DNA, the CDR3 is TGTGCCAGCAGTTTCAAGAGCGGGGGGAACAATGAGCAGTTCTTC.

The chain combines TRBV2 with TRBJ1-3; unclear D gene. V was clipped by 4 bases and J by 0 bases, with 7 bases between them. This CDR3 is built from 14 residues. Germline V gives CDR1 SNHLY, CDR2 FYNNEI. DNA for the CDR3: TGTGCCAGCAGTGTACAGTTCTCTGGAAACACCATATATTTT. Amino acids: CASSVQFSGNTIYF.

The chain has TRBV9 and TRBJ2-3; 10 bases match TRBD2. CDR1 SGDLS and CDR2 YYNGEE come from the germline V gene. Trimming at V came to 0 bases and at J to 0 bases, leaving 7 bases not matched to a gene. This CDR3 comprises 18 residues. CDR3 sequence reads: CASSVGGLAASSTDTQYF. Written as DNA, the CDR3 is TGTGCCAGCAGCGTAGGTGGACTAGCGGCCTCTAGCACAGATACGCAGTATTTT. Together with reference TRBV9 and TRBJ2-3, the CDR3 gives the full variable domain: DSGVTQTPKHLITATGQRVTLRCSPRSGDLSVYWYQQSLDQGLQFLIQYYNGEERAKGNILERFSAQQFPDLHSELNLSSLELGDSALYFCASSVGGLAASSTDTQYFGPGTRLTVL.

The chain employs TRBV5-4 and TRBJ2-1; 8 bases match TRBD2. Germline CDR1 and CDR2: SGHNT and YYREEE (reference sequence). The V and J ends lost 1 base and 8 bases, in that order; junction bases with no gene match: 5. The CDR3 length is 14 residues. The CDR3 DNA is TGTGCCAGCAGCTTGCGGGAGGGCCGGTATGAGCAGTTCTTC. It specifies CASSLREGRYEQFF.

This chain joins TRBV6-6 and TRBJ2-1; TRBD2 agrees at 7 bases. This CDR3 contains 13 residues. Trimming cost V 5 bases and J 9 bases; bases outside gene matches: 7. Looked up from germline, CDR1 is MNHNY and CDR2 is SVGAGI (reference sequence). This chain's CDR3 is CASSPGGRAEQFF. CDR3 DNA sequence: TGTGCCAGCAGTCCGGGAGGCCGGGCTGAGCAGTTCTTC.

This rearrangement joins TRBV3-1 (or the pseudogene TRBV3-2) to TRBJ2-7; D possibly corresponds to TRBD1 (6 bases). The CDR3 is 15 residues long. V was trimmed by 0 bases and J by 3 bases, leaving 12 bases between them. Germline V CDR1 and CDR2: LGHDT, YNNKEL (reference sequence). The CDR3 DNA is TGTGCCAGCAGCCAAGATGGGACACAAGTCTACGAGCAGTACTTC. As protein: CASSQDGTQVYEQYF.

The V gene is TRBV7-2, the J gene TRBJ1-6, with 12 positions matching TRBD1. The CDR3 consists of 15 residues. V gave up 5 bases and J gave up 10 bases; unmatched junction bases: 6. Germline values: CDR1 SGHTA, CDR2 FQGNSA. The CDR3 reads CASSGGQGARSPLHF. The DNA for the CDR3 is TGTGCCAGCAGCGGGGGACAGGGGGCACGATCACCCCTCCACTTT.

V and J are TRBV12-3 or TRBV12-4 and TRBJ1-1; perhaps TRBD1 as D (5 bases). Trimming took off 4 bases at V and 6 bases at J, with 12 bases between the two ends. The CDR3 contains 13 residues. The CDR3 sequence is CASSWAGRPEAFF. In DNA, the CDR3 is TGTGCCAGCAGTTGGGCAGGGAGGCCTGAAGCTTTCTTT.

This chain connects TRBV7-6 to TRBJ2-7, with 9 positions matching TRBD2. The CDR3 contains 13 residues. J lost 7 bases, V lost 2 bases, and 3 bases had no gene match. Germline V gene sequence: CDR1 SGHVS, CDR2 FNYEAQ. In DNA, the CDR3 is TGTGCCAGCAGCTTATCACTAGCGGGTGAGCAGTACTTC. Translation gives CASSLSLAGEQYF. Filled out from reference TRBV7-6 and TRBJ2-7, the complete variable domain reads GAGVSQSPRYKVTKRGQDVALRCDPISGHVSLYWYRQALGQGPEFLTYFNYEAQQDKSGLPNDRFSAERPEGSISTLTIQRTEQRDSAMYRCASSLSLAGEQYFGPGTRLTVT.

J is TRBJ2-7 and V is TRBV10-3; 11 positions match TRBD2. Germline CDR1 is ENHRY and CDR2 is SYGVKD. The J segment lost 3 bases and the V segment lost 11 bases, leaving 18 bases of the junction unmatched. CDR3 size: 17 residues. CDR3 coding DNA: TGTGCCGTCGCCATTGAAGGTAGCGGGGGGGCCAACTACGAGCAGTACTTC. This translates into CAVAIEGSGGANYEQYF.

The CDR3 DNA reads as TGTGCCAGCTCACCACCCTTTATTAAAGGACTAGCGAGGAAAGATACGCAGTATTTT. This sequence encodes CASSPPFIKGLARKDTQYF. The V and J genes are TRBV18 and TRBJ2-3; 9 positions agree with TRBD2. Trimming cost V 0 bases and J 5 bases; bases outside gene matches: 15. The CDR3 covers 19 residues. Germline V CDR1 and CDR2: KGHSH, LQKENI.